This T cell receptor (beta chain) originates from a study of blood T cell repertoires in COVID-19. The overall study: From the United States, Italy and Spain came samples of acute and convalescent COVID-19. In each case, the material was cDNA or gDNA derived from T cells, B-cell-depleted T cells, or PBMCs.

This clone has a single count. Here immunoSEQ multiplex PCR was the method, and the copy in TCRdb shows in-frame clones only, minus some. The sample holds more than 95,000 clones, around four fifths seen once. The CDR3 totals 14 residues. Trimming cost V 5 bases and J 0 bases, with 9 bases left between them. Germline loops: CDR1 SGHTA, CDR2 FQGTGA. This sequence joins TRBV7-3 and TRBJ2-3; D unclear. Sequencing was performed on peripheral blood. The TCR sequence derives from a man older than 75 with active or convalescent COVID-19. CDR3 coding DNA: TGTGCCAGCAGCCGTACCGGGAGCACAGATACGCAGTATTTT. It specifies CASSRTGSTDTQYF.